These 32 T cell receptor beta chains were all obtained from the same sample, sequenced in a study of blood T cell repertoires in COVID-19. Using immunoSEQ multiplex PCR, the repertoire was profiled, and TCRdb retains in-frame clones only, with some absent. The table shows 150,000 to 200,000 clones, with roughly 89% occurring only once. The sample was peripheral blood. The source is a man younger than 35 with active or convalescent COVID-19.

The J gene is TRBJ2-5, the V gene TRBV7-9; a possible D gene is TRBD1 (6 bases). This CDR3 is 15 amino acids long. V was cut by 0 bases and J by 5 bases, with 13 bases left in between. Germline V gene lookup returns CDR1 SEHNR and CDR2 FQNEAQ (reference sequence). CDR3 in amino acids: CASSLATGYKETQYF. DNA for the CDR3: TGTGCCAGCAGCTTAGCAACAGGGTATAAGGAGACCCAGTACTTC.

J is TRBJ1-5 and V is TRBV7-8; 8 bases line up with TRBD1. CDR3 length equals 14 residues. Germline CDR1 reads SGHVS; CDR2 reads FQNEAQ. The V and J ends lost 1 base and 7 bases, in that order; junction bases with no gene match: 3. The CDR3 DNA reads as TGTGCCAGCAGCTTAGGGACAGGGAGGCAGCCCCAGCATTTT. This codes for CASSLGTGRQPQHF.

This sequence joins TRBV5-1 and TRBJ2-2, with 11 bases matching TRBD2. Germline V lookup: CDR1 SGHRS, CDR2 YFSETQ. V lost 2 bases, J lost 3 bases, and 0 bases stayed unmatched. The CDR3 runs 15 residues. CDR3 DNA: TGCGCCAGCAGCTTTAGCGGGGGGGACACCGGGGAGCTGTTTTTT. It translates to CASSFSGGDTGELFF.

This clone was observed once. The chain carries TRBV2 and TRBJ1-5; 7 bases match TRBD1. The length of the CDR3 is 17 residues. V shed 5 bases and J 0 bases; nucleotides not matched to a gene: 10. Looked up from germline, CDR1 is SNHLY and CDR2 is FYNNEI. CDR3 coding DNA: TGTGCCAGCAGTTTGGACAGGAAGCCCAGTAGCAATCAGCCCCAGCATTTT. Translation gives CASSLDRKPSSNQPQHF. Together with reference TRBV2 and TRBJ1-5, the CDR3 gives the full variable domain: EPEVTQTPSHQVTQMGQEVILRCVPISNHLYFYWYRQILGQKVEFLVSFYNNEISEKSEIFDDQFSVERPDGSNFTLKIRSTKLEDSAMYFCASSLDRKPSSNQPQHFGDGTRLSIL.

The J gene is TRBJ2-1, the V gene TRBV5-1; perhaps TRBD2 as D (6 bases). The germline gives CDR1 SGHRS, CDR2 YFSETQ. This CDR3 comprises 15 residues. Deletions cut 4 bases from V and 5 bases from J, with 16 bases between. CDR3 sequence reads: CASSPGGGSNNEQFF. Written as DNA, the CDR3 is TGCGCCAGCAGCCCCGGTGGGGGGTCGAACAATGAGCAGTTCTTC. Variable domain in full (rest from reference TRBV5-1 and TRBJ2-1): KAGVTQTPRYLIKTRGQQVTLSCSPISGHRSVSWYQQTPGQGLQFLFEYFSETQRNKGNFPGRFSGRQFSNSRSEMNVSTLELGDSALYLCASSPGGGSNNEQFFGPGTRLTVL.

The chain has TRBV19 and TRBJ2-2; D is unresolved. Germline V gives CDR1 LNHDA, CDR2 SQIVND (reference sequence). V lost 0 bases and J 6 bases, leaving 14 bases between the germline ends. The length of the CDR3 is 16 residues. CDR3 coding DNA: TGTGCCAGTAGTATAGAGGGCTTCCAAAGGCCCGGGGAGCTGTTTTTT. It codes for CASSIEGFQRPGELFF.

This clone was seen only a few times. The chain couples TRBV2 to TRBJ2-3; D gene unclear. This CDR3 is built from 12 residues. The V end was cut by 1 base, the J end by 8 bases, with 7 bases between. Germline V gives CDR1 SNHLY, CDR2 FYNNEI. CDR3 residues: CASSEESVTQYF. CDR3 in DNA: TGTGCCAGCAGTGAAGAATCAGTTACGCAGTATTTT.

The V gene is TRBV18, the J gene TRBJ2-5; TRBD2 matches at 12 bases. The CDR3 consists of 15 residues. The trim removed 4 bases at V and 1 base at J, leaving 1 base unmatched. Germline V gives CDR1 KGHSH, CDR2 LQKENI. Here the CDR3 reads CASSLLAGGQETQYF. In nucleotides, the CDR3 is TGTGCCAGCTCACTACTAGCGGGGGGCCAAGAGACCCAGTACTTC.

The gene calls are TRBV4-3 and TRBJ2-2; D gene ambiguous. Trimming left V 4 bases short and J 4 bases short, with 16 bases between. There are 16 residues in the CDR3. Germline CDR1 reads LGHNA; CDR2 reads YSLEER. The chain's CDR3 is CASSPQLGVSTGELFF. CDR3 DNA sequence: TGCGCCAGCAGCCCCCAACTGGGCGTAAGCACCGGGGAGCTGTTTTTT.

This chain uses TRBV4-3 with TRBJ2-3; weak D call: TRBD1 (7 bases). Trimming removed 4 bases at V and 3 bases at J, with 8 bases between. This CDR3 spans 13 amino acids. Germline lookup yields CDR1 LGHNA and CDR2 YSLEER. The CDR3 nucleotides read TGCGCCAGCAGCCCAGGGGGGACAGATACGCAGTATTTT. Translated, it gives CASSPGGTDTQYF.

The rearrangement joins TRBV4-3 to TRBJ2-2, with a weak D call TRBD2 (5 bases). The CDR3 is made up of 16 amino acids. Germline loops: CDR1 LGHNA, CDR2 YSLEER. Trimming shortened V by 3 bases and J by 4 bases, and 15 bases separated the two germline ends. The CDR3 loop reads CASSQGRGKGTGELFF. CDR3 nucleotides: TGCGCCAGCAGCCAGGGGAGAGGGAAGGGCACCGGGGAGCTGTTTTTT.

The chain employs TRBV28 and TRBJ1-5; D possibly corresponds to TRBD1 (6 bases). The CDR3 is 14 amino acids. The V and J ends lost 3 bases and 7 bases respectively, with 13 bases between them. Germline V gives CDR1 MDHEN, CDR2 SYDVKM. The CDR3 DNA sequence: TGTGCCAGCAGTTTTGGGAACAGGGTACAGCCCCAGCATTTT. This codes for CASSFGNRVQPQHF.

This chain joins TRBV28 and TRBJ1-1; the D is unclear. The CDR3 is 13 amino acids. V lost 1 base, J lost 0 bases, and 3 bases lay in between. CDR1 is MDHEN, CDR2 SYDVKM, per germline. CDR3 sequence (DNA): TGTGCCAGCAGTTTATCGGTGAACACTGAAGCTTTCTTT. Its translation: CASSLSVNTEAFF.

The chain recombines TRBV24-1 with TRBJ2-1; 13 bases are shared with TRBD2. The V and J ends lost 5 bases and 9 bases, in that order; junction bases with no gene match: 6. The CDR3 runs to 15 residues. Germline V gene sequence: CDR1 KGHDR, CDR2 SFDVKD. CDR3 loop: CATSGTSGGAGEQFF. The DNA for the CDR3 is TGTGCCACCAGTGGTACTAGCGGGGGGGCGGGTGAGCAGTTCTTC.

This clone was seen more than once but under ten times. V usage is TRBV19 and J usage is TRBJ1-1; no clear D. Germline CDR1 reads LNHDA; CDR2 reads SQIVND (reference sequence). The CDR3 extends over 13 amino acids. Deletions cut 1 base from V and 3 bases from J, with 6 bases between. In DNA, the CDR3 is TGTGCCAGTAGTATAGGGCTAGACACTGAAGCTTTCTTT. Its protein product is CASSIGLDTEAFF.

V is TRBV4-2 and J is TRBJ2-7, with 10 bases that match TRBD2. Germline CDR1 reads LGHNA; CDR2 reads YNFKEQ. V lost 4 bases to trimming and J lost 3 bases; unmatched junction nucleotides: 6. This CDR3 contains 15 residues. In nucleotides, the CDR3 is TGTGCCAGCAGCCTCGGACTAGCGGCCCTCTACGAGCAGTACTTC. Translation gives CASSLGLAALYEQYF.

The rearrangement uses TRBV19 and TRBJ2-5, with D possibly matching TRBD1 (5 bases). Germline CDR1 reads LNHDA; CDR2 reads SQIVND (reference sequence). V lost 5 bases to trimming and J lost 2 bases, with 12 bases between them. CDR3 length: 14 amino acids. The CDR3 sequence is CASSGWGGQETQYF. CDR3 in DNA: TGTGCCAGTAGTGGCTGGGGCGGACAAGAGACCCAGTACTTC.

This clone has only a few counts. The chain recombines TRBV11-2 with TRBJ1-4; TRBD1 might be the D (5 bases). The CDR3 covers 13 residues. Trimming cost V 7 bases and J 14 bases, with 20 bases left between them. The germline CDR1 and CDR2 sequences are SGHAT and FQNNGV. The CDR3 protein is CASNPSGQGRLFF. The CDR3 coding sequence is TGTGCCAGCAATCCCTCCGGGCAGGGTCGCCTGTTTTTT.

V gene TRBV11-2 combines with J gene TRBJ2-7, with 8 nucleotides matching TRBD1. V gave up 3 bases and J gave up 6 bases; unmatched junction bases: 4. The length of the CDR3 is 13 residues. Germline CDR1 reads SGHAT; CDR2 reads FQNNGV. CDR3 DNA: TGTGCCAGCAGCTTGGGACAGGTCGTCGAGCAGTACGTC. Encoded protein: CASSLGQVVEQYV.

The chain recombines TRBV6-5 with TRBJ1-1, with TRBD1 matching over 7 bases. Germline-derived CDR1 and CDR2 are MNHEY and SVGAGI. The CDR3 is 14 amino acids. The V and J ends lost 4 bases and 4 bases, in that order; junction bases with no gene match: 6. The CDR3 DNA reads TGTGCCAGCAGTTTAATACAGGGGAGCACTGAAGCTTTCTTT. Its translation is CASSLIQGSTEAFF.

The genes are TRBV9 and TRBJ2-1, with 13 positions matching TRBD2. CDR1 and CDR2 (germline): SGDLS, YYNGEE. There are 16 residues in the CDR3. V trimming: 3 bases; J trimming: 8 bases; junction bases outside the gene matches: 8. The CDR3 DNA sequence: TGTGCCAGCAGCGCTACCGGGACTAGCGGGAAATATGAGCAGTTCTTC. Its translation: CASSATGTSGKYEQFF.

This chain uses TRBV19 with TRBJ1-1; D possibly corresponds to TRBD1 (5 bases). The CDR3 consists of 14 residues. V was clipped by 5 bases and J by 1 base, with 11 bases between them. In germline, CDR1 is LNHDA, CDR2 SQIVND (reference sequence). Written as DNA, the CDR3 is TGTGCCAGTAGTGCGGGACTTCGGAACACTGAAGCTTTCTTT. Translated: CASSAGLRNTEAFF.

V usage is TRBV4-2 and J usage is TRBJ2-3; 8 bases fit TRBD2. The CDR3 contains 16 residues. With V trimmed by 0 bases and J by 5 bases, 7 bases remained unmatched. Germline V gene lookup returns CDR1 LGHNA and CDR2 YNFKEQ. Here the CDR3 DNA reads TGTGCCAGCAGCCAAGAGATCGGGGGGGCGGGAGATACGCAGTATTTT. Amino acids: CASSQEIGGAGDTQYF.

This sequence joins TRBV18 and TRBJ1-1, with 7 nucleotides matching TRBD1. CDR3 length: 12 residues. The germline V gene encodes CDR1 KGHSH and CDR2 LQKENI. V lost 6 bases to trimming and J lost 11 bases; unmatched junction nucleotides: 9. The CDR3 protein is CASSPDQGGAFF. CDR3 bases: TGTGCCAGCTCGCCAGACCAGGGGGGTGCTTTCTTT.

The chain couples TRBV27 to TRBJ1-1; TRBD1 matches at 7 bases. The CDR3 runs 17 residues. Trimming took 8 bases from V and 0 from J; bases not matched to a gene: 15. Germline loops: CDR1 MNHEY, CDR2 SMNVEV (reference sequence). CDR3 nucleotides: TGTGCCAGCCGAAGCTGGATAGGGGGCCTCATGAACACTGAAGCTTTCTTT. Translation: CASRSWIGGLMNTEAFF.

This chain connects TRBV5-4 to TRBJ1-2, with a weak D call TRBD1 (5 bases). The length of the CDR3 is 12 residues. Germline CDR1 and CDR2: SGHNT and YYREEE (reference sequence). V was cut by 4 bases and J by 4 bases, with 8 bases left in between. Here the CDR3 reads CASSPDSYGYTF. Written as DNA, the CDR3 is TGTGCCAGCAGCCCCGACAGCTATGGCTACACCTTC.

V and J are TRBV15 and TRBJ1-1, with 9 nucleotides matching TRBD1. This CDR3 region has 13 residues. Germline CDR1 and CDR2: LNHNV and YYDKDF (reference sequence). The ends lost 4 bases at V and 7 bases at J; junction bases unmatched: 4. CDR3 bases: TGTGCCACCAGCACAGACAGGGGGAGTGAAGCTTTCTTT. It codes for CATSTDRGSEAFF.

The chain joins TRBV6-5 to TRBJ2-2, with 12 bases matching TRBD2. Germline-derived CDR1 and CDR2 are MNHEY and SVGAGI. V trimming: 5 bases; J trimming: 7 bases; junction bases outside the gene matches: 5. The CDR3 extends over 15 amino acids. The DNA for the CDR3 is TGTGCCAGCAGTCCCGGGACTAGCGGGCGCGGGGAGCTGTTTTTT. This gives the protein CASSPGTSGRGELFF.

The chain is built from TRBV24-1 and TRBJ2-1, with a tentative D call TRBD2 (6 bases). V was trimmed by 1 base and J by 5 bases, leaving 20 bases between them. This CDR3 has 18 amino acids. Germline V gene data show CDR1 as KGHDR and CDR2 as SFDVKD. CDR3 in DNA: TGTGCCACCAGTGATTTAGGGCGGGGAAATGGACGGAACAATGAGCAGTTCTTC. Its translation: CATSDLGRGNGRNNEQFF.

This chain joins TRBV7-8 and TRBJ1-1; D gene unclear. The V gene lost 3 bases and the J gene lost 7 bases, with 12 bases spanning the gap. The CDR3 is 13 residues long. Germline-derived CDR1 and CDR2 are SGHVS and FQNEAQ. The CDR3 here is CASSLPNSLEAFF. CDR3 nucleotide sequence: TGTGCCAGCAGCTTGCCCAATAGCCTTGAAGCTTTCTTT.

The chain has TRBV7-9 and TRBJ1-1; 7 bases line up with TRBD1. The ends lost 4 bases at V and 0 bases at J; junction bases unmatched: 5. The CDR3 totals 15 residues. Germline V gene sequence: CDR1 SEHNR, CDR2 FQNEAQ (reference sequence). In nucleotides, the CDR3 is TGTGCCAGCAGCTGGGGGACAGAGATGAACACTGAAGCTTTCTTT. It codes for CASSWGTEMNTEAFF.

CDR3: CASGLAGLADTGELFF. The CDR3 nucleotides are TGTGCTAGTGGTTTGGCTGGACTAGCAGACACCGGGGAGCTGTTTTTT. This chain uses TRBV12-5 with TRBJ2-2; 8 bases line up with TRBD2. The length of the CDR3 is 16 residues. Trimming removed 1 base from V and 3 bases from J; junction bases left unmatched: 4. Per the germline V gene, CDR1 is LGHNT and CDR2 is FRNRAP.